A selection of T cell receptor beta chains follows, all from one sample in a study of blood T cell repertoires in COVID-19. Profiling relied on immunoSEQ multiplex PCR, and the TCRdb table lists in-frame clones only, not all of them. The sample carries approximately 140,000 clones, 70% to 90% recorded once. The sample comprised peripheral blood. The source of these receptors is an older man with active COVID-19. CDR3s include the opening cysteine and the closing phenylalanine or tryptophan. D genes are given only for firm matches. Clone sizes are given selectively: once, few, many, or a class where the clone is expanded.

TRBV27,.,15,.,TRBJ2-7,TGTGCCAGCAGTTTCTGGGCTCAATCCACCTTCGAGCAGTACTTC,CASSFWAQSTFEQYF
TRBV19,TRBD2,13,once,TRBJ2-3,TGTGCCAGTAGCGGGGGGTTGGAAGATACGCAGTATTTT,CASSGGLEDTQYF
TRBV3-1/TRBV3-2,.,13,.,TRBJ2-7,TGTGCCAGCAGCCATGACAGTCCCTACGAGCAGTACTTC,CASSHDSPYEQYF
TRBV12-3/TRBV12-4,.,13,few,TRBJ2-7,TGTGCCAGCAGCCCGGGACTCATCTACGAGCAGTACTTC,CASSPGLIYEQYF
TRBV6-5,.,14,.,TRBJ1-6,TGTGCCAGCATTCCAGGTGGGGGGTTATCACCCCTCCACTTT,CASIPGGGLSPLHF
TRBV6-5,TRBD1,14,.,TRBJ1-4,TGTGCCAGCAGCCTAACAGGGGATAATGAAAAACTGTTTTTT,CASSLTGDNEKLFF
TRBV6-5,TRBD1,14,.,TRBJ2-1,TGTGCCAGCAGTTACCTTGACAGGGATGATGAGCAGTTCTTC,CASSYLDRDDEQFF
TRBV15,.,14,.,TRBJ1-1,TGTGCCACCAGCAGAGATCAACAGAACACTGAAGCTTTCTTT,CATSRDQQNTEAFF
TRBV2,TRBD1,12,.,TRBJ1-5,TGTGCCAGCAACGAACGGACAGGCTCCCAGCATTTT,CASNERTGSQHF
TRBV20-1,.,16,.,TRBJ2-5,TGCAGTGCTAGTAAAGGCGGCGGCGGTGGGCAAGAGACCCAGTACTTC,CSASKGGGGGQETQYF
TRBV18,TRBD2,13,.,TRBJ2-7,TGTGCCAGCTCAAAGCGGGATAGGGACGAGCAGTACTTC,CASSKRDRDEQYF
TRBV18,TRBD1,13,.,TRBJ1-2,TGTGCCAGCTCACCAACAGGGGACTATGGCTACACCTTC,CASSPTGDYGYTF
TRBV5-8,.,16,.,TRBJ1-1,TGTGCCAGCAGCCTCTTCGCAGGCATCCTGAACACTGAAGCTTTCTTT,CASSLFAGILNTEAFF
TRBV2,TRBD1,14,.,TRBJ1-4,TGTGCCAGCAGTAGACAGGGGGCTTCTGAAAAACTGTTTTTT,CASSRQGASEKLFF
TRBV5-8,.,14,.,TRBJ2-4,TGTGCCAGCAGCCGTGACAGGCAGGGAAACATTCAGTACTTC,CASSRDRQGNIQYF
TRBV3-1/TRBV3-2,.,15,.,TRBJ2-1,TGTGCCAGCAGCCAAGAGCGGTCTTCCTACAATGAGCAGTTCTTC,CASSQERSSYNEQFF
TRBV27,TRBD2,14,.,TRBJ2-7,TGTGCCAGCAGATATAGCGGGATCCCCTACGAGCAGTACTTC,CASRYSGIPYEQYF
TRBV5-4,.,12,.,TRBJ2-7,TGTGCCAGCAGCCTGACAGCATACGAGCAGTACTTC,CASSLTAYEQYF
TRBV18,TRBD1,15,once,TRBJ1-1,TGTGCCAGCTCACCACAACAGGGGCGGGACACTGAAGCTTTCTTT,CASSPQQGRDTEAFF
TRBV28,.,13,.,TRBJ2-7,TGTGCCAGCAGTTTCTTGCAGGGTAACGAGCAGTACTTC,CASSFLQGNEQYF
TRBV28,.,15,few,TRBJ2-2,TGTGCCAGCAGCCGCAGGGTTACAAACACCGGGGAGCTGTTTTTT,CASSRRVTNTGELFF
TRBV7-9,.,15,.,TRBJ2-3,TGTGCCAGCAGCCCCCGGGACACCCGCACAGATACGCAGTATTTT,CASSPRDTRTDTQYF
TRBV7-9,TRBD1,15,.,TRBJ2-2,TGTGCCAGCAGTTCCCCGGGACAGGGGGCGCAGGAGCTGTTTTTT,CASSSPGQGAQELFF
TRBV29-1,.,14,.,TRBJ1-2,TGCAGCGTTCGCTCTACAGGAGTTAACTATGGCTACACCTTC,CSVRSTGVNYGYTF
TRBV9,TRBD1,13,.,TRBJ1-5,TGTGCCAGCAGCTCAGGGGGAAATCAGCCCCAGCATTTT,CASSSGGNQPQHF
TRBV19,TRBD1,19,once,TRBJ1-5,TGTGCCAGTAGTACCCCGGGACAGCAAAGACTGGCGGGCAATCAGCCCCAGCATTTT,CASSTPGQQRLAGNQPQHF
TRBV24-1,TRBD1,14,.,TRBJ2-3,TGTGCCACCACCCCGACAGGGAGCACAGATACGCAGTATTTT,CATTPTGSTDTQYF
TRBV19,TRBD1,14,.,TRBJ2-7,TGTGCCAGCAGGCCCGGGACAGGGGGCTTCGAGCAGTACTTC,CASRPGTGGFEQYF
TRBV28,.,13,.,TRBJ1-2,TGTGCCAGGGAACAGGGCCGCGACTATGGCTACACCTTC,CAREQGRDYGYTF
TRBV5-1,TRBD1,14,.,TRBJ1-4,TGCGCCAGCAGCTCGGACAGGGAAGGTGAAAAACTGTTTTTT,CASSSDREGEKLFF
TRBV7-9,TRBD2,16,once,TRBJ2-3,TGTGCCAGCAGCACCGGACTAGCGGGAGGGGCAGATACGCAGTATTTT,CASSTGLAGGADTQYF
TRBV3-1/TRBV3-2,TRBD2,12,.,TRBJ2-3,TGTGCCACCAACGGCGGGGGACCCCCCCAGTATTTT,CATNGGGPPQYF
TRBV4-2,.,15,few,TRBJ2-7,TGTGCCAGCAGCCAAGATAATCAGGCAGCCTACGAGCAGTACTTC,CASSQDNQAAYEQYF
TRBV25-1,TRBD1,13,.,TRBJ1-6,TGTGCCTCGAGGGACAGGGCTAGTTCACCCCTCCACTTT,CASRDRASSPLHF
TRBV7-2,.,13,.,TRBJ1-2,TGTGCCAGCAGCTTAGGGAGAAACTATGGCTACACCTTC,CASSLGRNYGYTF
TRBV2,.,14,.,TRBJ2-3,TGTGCCAGCAGAAGGAGAGAATTCACAGATACGCAGTATTTT,CASRRREFTDTQYF
TRBV7-9,TRBD1,13,few,TRBJ2-7,TGTGCCAGCAAAGACAGGGTGTGGGACGAGCAGTACTTC,CASKDRVWDEQYF
TRBV18,.,13,.,TRBJ1-6,TGTGCCAGCTCACCACGGGAGGACTCACCCCTCCACTTT,CASSPREDSPLHF
TRBV6-5,.,12,.,TRBJ2-7,TGTGCCAGCATCAGGGTGGGCTACGAGCAGTACTTC,CASIRVGYEQYF
TRBV29-1,TRBD1,13,.,TRBJ2-7,TGCAGCGTTGGGGGGGCAGGGACAGGAGAGCAGTACTTC,CSVGGAGTGEQYF
TRBV14,.,16,few,TRBJ1-2,TGTGCCAGCAGCCAAGATTTGGGACTCACCTCCGATGGCTACACCTTC,CASSQDLGLTSDGYTF
TRBV7-3,.,16,.,TRBJ2-1,TGTGCCAGCAGCCCTAGGGGCGGCGTGCCATACAATGAGCAGTTCTTC,CASSPRGGVPYNEQFF